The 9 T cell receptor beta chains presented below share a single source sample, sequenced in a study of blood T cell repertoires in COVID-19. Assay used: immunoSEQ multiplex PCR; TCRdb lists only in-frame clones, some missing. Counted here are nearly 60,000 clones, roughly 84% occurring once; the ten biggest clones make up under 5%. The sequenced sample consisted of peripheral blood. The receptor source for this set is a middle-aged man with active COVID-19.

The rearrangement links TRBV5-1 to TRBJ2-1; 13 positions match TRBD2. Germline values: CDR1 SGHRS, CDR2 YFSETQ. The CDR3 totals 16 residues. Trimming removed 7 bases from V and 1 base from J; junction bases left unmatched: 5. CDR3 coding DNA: TGCGCCAGCGTCAGGACTAGCGGGAGTTCCTACAATGAGCAGTTCTTC. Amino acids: CASVRTSGSSYNEQFF.

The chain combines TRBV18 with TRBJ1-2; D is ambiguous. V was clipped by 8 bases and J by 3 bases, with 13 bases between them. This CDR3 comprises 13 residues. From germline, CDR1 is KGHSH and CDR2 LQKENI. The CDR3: CASGLGRDYGYTF. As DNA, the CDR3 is TGTGCCAGCGGATTAGGGCGGGACTATGGCTACACCTTC. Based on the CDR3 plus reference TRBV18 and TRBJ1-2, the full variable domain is NAGVMQNPRHLVRRRGQEARLRCSPMKGHSHVYWYRQLPEEGLKFMVYLQKENIIDESGMPKERFSAEFPKEGPSILRIQQVVRGDSAAYFCASGLGRDYGYTFGSGTRLTVV.

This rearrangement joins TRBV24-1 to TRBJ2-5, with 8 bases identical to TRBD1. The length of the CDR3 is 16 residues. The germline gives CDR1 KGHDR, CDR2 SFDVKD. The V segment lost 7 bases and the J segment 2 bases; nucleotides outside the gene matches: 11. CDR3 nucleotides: TGTGCCACCAGCCTATACCAAGGGACAGGTCAAGAGACCCAGTACTTC. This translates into CATSLYQGTGQETQYF.

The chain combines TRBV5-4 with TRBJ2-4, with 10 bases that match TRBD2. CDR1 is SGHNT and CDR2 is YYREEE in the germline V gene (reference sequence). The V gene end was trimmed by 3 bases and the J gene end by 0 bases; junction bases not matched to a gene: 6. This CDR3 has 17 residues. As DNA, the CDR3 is TGTGCCAGCAGCTCGCCTAGCGGGGGCCTAGCCAAAAACATTCAGTACTTC. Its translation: CASSSPSGGLAKNIQYF.

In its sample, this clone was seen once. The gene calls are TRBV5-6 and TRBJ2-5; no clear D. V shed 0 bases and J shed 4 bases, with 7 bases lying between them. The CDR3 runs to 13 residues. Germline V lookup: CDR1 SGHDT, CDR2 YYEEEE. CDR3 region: CASSLGAVETQYF. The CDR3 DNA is TGTGCCAGCAGCTTGGGCGCCGTAGAGACCCAGTACTTC.

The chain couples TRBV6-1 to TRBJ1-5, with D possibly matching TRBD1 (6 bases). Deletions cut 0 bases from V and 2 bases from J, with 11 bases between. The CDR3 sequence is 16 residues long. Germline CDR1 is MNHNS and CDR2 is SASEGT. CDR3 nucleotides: TGTGCCAGCAGTGAAGCGAGGGGGTCCGGCAATCAGCCCCAGCATTTT. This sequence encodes CASSEARGSGNQPQHF.

In DNA form, the CDR3 reads TGTGCCATCAGTGAGACCCAACAGGGGACGGGCACCGGGGAGCTGTTTTTT. It translates to CAISETQQGTGTGELFF. The gene calls are TRBV10-3 and TRBJ2-2, with TRBD1 identical over 7 bases. V was pared by 2 bases and J by 4 bases, with 10 bases of the junction left unmatched. In germline, CDR1 is ENHRY, CDR2 SYGVKD. The CDR3 loop spans 17 amino acids.

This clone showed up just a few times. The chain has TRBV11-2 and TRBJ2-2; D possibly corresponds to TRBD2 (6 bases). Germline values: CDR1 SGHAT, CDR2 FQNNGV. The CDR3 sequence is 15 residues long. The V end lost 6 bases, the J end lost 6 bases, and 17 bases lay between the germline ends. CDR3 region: CASRPRLVSPGELFF. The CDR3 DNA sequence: TGTGCCAGCAGGCCCCGACTAGTATCTCCCGGGGAGCTGTTTTTT.

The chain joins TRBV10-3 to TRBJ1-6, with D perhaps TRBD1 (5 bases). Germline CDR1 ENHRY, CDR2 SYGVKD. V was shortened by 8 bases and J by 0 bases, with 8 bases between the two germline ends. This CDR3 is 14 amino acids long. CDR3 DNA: TGTGCCATCGGGGGGAGCTCCTATAATTCACCCCTCCACTTT. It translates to CAIGGSSYNSPLHF.